This TCR beta chain derives from a study of shared clonotypes between healthy human individuals. This clone was recorded a few times. Assay: immunoSEQ multiplex PCR; the TCRdb copy retains only in-frame clones and omits some. The data hold under 1,100,000 clones, with approximately 72% observed a single time. Source material: memory CD4+ T cells sorted from blood. This sample's subset: CD45RA-negative fraction. The TCR originated in a man between 18 and 35 years old in good health.

For the CDR3, the DNA is TGTGCCATCAGTGGCGAAGCGAACACTGAAGCTTTCTTT. This codes for CAISGEANTEAFF. V is TRBV10-3 and J is TRBJ1-1, with D unclear. The V gene's germline CDR1 is ENHRY and CDR2 SYGVKD. V was pared by 4 bases and J by 1 base, with 7 bases between. This CDR3 is 13 amino acids long.